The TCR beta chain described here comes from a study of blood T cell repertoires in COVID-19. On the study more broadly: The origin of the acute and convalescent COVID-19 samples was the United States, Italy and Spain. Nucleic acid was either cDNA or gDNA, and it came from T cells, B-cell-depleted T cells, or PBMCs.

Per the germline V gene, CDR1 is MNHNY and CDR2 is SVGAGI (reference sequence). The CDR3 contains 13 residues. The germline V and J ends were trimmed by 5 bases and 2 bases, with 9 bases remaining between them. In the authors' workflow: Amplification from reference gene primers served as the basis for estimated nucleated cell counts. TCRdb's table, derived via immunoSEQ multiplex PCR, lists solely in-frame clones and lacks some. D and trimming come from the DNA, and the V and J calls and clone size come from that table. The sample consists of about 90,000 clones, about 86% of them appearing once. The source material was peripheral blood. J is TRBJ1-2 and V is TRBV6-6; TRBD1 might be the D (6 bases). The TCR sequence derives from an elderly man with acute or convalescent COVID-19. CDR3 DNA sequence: TGTGCCAGCAGTCACGGACAGAACTATGGCTACACCTTC. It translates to CASSHGQNYGYTF.